This TCR beta chain was profiled in a study of naive and memory T cell subsets. Broader study findings: Over 85% of naive TCR sequences appeared only once after error correction, unlike memory subsets. Between naive and memory subsets, TCR abundance power law exponents differed. RNA-based TCR counts may shift with T cell activation and differentiation. A few larger clonotypes appeared in naive repertoires, especially CD8, possibly memory cells re-expressing CD45RA.

Four subsets defined by CD45RA and CD27 were sorted after CD3, CD4, CD8 and live/dead staining. Comments on this clonotype: What it binds is unknown.

The V and J ends lost 1 base and 4 bases respectively, with 6 bases between them. The CDR3 has 13 amino acids. Germline-derived CDR1 and CDR2 are SGHTA and FQGNSA. An equimolar mix of two oligonucleotides served as the beta constant-region primer for TRBC1 and TRBC2. Ligated cDNA was amplified by four rounds of PCR with nested alpha and beta constant-region primers and SP2. From the UMI-ligation and nested PCR reads, TCRdb called clonotypes with MiXCR, one entry per CDR3 protein. The repertoire holds roughly 99,000 distinct CDR3 sequences, about 11% seen once, with just over 0.13% in the top ten. Sequencing was carried out using naive CD4+ T cells from blood. The chain joins TRBV7-2 to TRBJ2-3; D remains unclear. This sequence originates from a human donor in good health. CDR3 DNA: TGTGCCAGCAGCTTAGGAATGGCAGATACGCAGTATTTT. This sequence encodes CASSLGMADTQYF.